The entry below gives a single TCR beta chain sequence along with its context. This clone's antigen is unknown. Base qualities were left out, and no much larger clone turns up one base away. Genomic DNA was extracted from sorted cells for sequencing of the TCRbeta CDR3 region. The immunoSEQ Assay was used for sequencing of TCRbeta CDR3 regions. TCRdb took over this immuneACCESS table, retaining in-frame rearrangements with V and J assigned. Such tables are incomplete; in checked studies, under half of the missing clones stem from an unresolved V gene, and the remainder is unexplained. The sample data list 35,000 to 40,000 clones, and around nine tenths of these were observed just once. The ten largest clones capture around 13% of the sample. Patients with autoimmune disease history or receiving systemic immunosuppression were excluded from the trial. Peripheral blood for TCR sequencing was collected from all dose cohorts at baseline, on cycle 4 day 1, and on cycle 7 day 1. The samples were drawn from a first-in-human, open-label, multicenter phase I dose-escalation trial of ivuxolimab. Adults with locally advanced or metastatic melanoma, renal cell, hepatocellular, or head and neck squamous cell carcinoma were enrolled in the trial. Before TCR sequencing, CD4+ T cells and CD8+ T cells from peripheral blood were sorted into separate populations.

The sample comes from a study of OX40 agonist ivuxolimab in advanced cancers. Regarding the study in general: The costimulatory receptor OX40 (CD134) was targeted by ivuxolimab, a fully human IgG2 agonistic monoclonal antibody. Intravenous ivuxolimab was administered to patients every 2 weeks at six dose levels: 0.01, 0.1, 0.3, 1.5, 3 and 10 mg/kg. Of the roughly 50 dose-escalation patients, hepatocellular carcinoma was present in around 20, melanoma in roughly 15, renal cell carcinoma in 9 and head and neck cancer in 9. The dose-escalation cohort was roughly 80% male with a mean age of around 62 years, ranging from 23 to 79. Prior anti-PD-1, anti-PD-L1 or anti-CTLA-4 therapy was permitted, and approximately 40% of dose-escalation patients had received checkpoint inhibitors. Partial responses occurred in three dose-escalation patients: two with cutaneous melanoma and one with hepatocellular carcinoma. The purpose of peripheral TCRbeta sequencing was to test whether ivuxolimab changed TCR sequence diversity and led to clonal T-cell expansion. The paper reports the monotherapy dose-escalation portion (N ≈ 50 patients) of the phase I ivuxolimab trial.

Cut back by 1 base and 5 bases, the V and J ends lie 12 bases apart. Including the terminal cysteine and phenylalanine, the CDR3 comprises 14 residues. Only CDR3 DNA is held: 42 bases, read in frame from base 1. As encoded in the germline V gene, CDR1 is SGHAT while CDR2 is FQNNGV. What the study reported, not specific to this receptor: Low levels of normalized T-cell clonal expansion were also seen in some nonresponding patients. In the 0.1-3.0 mg/kg groups, partial responders were among the patients with the lowest normalized peripheral clonal expansion, particularly in CD8+ T cells. At doses of 0.1 to 3.0 mg/kg, clonal expansion of both CD4+ and CD8+ blood T cells was observed from baseline to week 6. The antigen specificity of the peripheral T cells that underwent clonal expansion was not determined. After ivuxolimab, expanded clones were on average more numerous among CD8+ T cells than among CD4+ T cells.

Sample: CD4+ or CD8+ T cells sorted from blood, taken in a trial of the OX40 agonist ivuxolimab. This sequence uses TRBV11-2 and TRBJ2-7, and perhaps TRBD1 as D gene, on 7 matching bases. The clonotype originates from an adult with an advanced solid tumor such as melanoma, head and neck, liver or kidney cancer. The sequenced DNA: TGTGCCAGCAGCTTAGGTGCAGGGGGGAACGAGCAGTACTTC. Translated, it gives CASSLGAGGNEQYF.